These T cell receptor beta chains were read from a single sample in a study of PD-L1 blockade in urothelial cancer. This table comes from immunoSEQ multiplex PCR, and its TCRdb copy is limited to in-frame clones, with some not included. The sample holds tens of thousands of clones, about 90% seen once. Sequencing used PBMCs, obtained around atezolizumab (anti-PD-L1) treatment. The receptors were sampled from a man aged 60 to 69 with urothelial cancer. Both conserved end residues are part of each CDR3. The order of the fields is D gene, clone size, J gene, V gene, CDR3 DNA, CDR3 protein. D genes are given only for firm matches. Only some rows state a clone size, as once, few, many or a class for expanded clones.

>TRBD2|-|TRBJ2-2|TRBV11-2
TGTGCCAGCAGCTACCTAGCGGGGATGAACACCGGGGAGCTGTTTTTT
CASSYLAGMNTGELFF
>TRBD1|-|TRBJ2-7|TRBV5-1
TGCGCCAGCCGACAGGGGGAGTTCTACGAGCAGTACTTC
CASRQGEFYEQYF
>-|-|TRBJ1-1|TRBV4-1
TGCGCCAGCAGCCAAGGGGGCTTGAACACTGAAGCTTTCTTT
CASSQGGLNTEAFF
>-|few|TRBJ2-7|TRBV6-1
TGTGCCAGCAAAACCCAGTCCTACGAGCAGTACTTC
CASKTQSYEQYF
>-|-|TRBJ1-3|TRBV7-8
TGTGCCAGCAGCCCGACCTGGGGGGGCGCTGGAAACACCATATATTTT
CASSPTWGGAGNTIYF
>-|-|TRBJ1-1|TRBV6-5
TGTGCCAGCAGACCCCGGGTAAGCGCTGAAGCTTTCTTT
CASRPRVSAEAFF
>TRBD1|-|TRBJ2-5|TRBV18
TGTGCCAGCTCACCCGGGACAGTAGAGACCCAGTACTTC
CASSPGTVETQYF
>TRBD1|-|TRBJ1-4|TRBV10-1
TGCGCCAGCAGTGACAGGGGGAATGAAAAACTGTTTTTT
CASSDRGNEKLFF
>TRBD2|-|TRBJ2-1|TRBV4-2
TGTGCCAGCAGCCCCAGAGCGGCTAGCGGGGGCTCTACCTACAATGAGCAGTTCTTC
CASSPRAASGGSTYNEQFF
>-|-|TRBJ1-2|TRBV2
TGTGCCAGCACTGGGGGCGCAGGGTTTGGCTACACCTTC
CASTGGAGFGYTF
>TRBD2|-|TRBJ2-3|TRBV7-9
TGTGCCAGCAGCTTAGCGGGGAGGGGAAGAGATACGCAGTATTTT
CASSLAGRGRDTQYF
>-|-|TRBJ1-6|TRBV5-1
TGCGCCAGCAGCGATACAGGCTCCGCTAATTCACCCCTCCACTTT
CASSDTGSANSPLHF
>TRBD1|-|TRBJ2-7|TRBV5-6
TGTGCCAGCAGCAGGAACAGGGGTTTCTACGAGCAGTACTTC
CASSRNRGFYEQYF
>-|-|TRBJ2-7|TRBV5-6
TGTGCCAGCAGCCCCGGACAGCGTCGGTACGAGCAGTACTTC
CASSPGQRRYEQYF
>-|-|TRBJ1-5|TRBV18
TGTGCCAGCTCACCGTCGGGGGGCGGAAGCAATCAGCCCCAGCATTTT
CASSPSGGGSNQPQHF
>-|-|TRBJ2-5|TRBV5-4
TGTGCCAGCGGGGGGGCACCCCAAGAGACCCAGTACTTC
CASGGAPQETQYF
>TRBD2|-|TRBJ2-7|TRBV5-4
TGTGCCAGCAGCAGTCGGGAGGGGCGAAACGAGCAGTACTTC
CASSSREGRNEQYF
>TRBD1|-|TRBJ2-3|TRBV23-1
TGCGCCAGCACATCCCCCGGACAGGGGACGGATACGCAGTATTTT
CASTSPGQGTDTQYF
>-|-|TRBJ1-6|TRBV18
TGTGCCAGTTTACAGGGTAGGGGTTCACCCCTCCACTTT
CASLQGRGSPLHF
>TRBD2|-|TRBJ2-5|TRBV27
TGTGCCAGCAGTAGCGGGGGGGAGACCCAGTACTTC
CASSSGGETQYF
>TRBD1|-|TRBJ1-4|TRBV6-5
TGTGCCAGCAGTTACCGGACAGGGAGTGAAAAACTGTTTTTT
CASSYRTGSEKLFF
>-|-|TRBJ1-6|TRBV5-6
TGTGCCAGCAGCTTGGCGGCGGGGAGCTCCTATAATTCACCCCTCCACTTT
CASSLAAGSSYNSPLHF
>TRBD2|-|TRBJ2-5|TRBV7-2
TGTGCCAGCTTCGACGGGTCTAGCGGGGACGGGGAGACCCAGTACTTC
CASFDGSSGDGETQYF
>TRBD1|-|TRBJ1-5|TRBV27
TGTGCCAGCAAGGGGACAGGGCGGGGACAGCCCCAGCATTTT
CASKGTGRGQPQHF
>TRBD2|once|TRBJ2-3|TRBV7-9
TGTGCCAGCAGCCCTAGGAGGTCTAGCGGGGCCAGAGATACGCAGTATTTT
CASSPRRSSGARDTQYF
>TRBD1|-|TRBJ2-1|TRBV18
TGTGCCAGCTCACCACCGGGACAGGGGAACAATGAGCAGTTCTTC
CASSPPGQGNNEQFF
>TRBD2|-|TRBJ2-3|TRBV28
TGTGCCAGCAAAGTCCCGGGACTAGCGGGGGGGCCCTCAGATACGCAGTATTTT
CASKVPGLAGGPSDTQYF
>-|once|TRBJ2-7|TRBV7-9
TGTGCCAGCAGCTTATCCGCAGAAAGCTCCTACGAGCAGTACTTC
CASSLSAESSYEQYF
>-|-|TRBJ2-3|TRBV5-1
TGCGCCAGCAGCTTAGGCGGGTTGAGCACAGATACGCAGTATTTT
CASSLGGLSTDTQYF
>-|-|TRBJ2-5|TRBV11-3
TGTGCCAGCAGCTTAGCTGGCCCACCTCAAGAGACCCAGTACTTC
CASSLAGPPQETQYF